This T cell receptor (beta chain) was recovered during a study of blood T cell repertoires in COVID-19 (dated by TCRdb to the early 2020s). General notes on the study: Samples from collaborators originated in the United States, Italy and Spain and spanned both the acute and convalescent phases of COVID-19. The prospective study material was composed of cDNA or gDNA derived from T cells, B-cell-depleted T cells, or PBMCs. Deeply sampled blood TCRbeta repertoires from subjects exposed to, actively infected with, or recovered from COVID-19 were included in the dataset. The repertoires were released in a freely available public database meant as a resource for research on the immune response to SARS-CoV-2. The samples were drawn from the first 160 participants of the ongoing ImmuneRACE study and from under 1,500 subjects provided by 6 global collaborators. Sample metadata almost always included a de-identified subject ID, COVID-19 status, age in years and sex. Where HLA class I and class II types were available, the types were taken from metadata supplied by the sample provider, not from assay-based typing. Beyond this particular receptor, the publication reports: Clinical and demographic metadata were provided uncurated, with the amount varying by source and participant.

Each collaborating institution followed its own protocols to collect whole blood in K2EDTA tubes. For TCRbeta analysis, collaborators shipped samples as frozen whole blood, isolated PBMCs, or DNA extracted from either of those sample types. Inclusive of the bounding cysteine and phenylalanine, the CDR3 is 17 residues long. The DNA shown is the 51-base CDR3, in frame from base 1. In the germline V gene, CDR1 corresponds to SGDLS and CDR2 to YYNGEE. Trimming takes 0 bases from V and 0 bases from J, and the germline ends sit 13 bases apart. As for this clone: It has no known antigen specificity. No base qualities exist here, and no much larger clone lies one base off it.

TCRbeta CDR3 regions were amplified from genomic DNA by means of the immunoSEQ Assay, a bias-controlled multiplex PCR. In the authors' own workflow: The number of nucleated cells in each sample was estimated from the amplification of reference gene primers within the assay. To quantify the absolute abundance of each unique TCRbeta CDR3 rearrangement, sequence reads were collapsed and filtered. For each sample, productive Simpson clonality was calculated by taking the square root of Simpson's diversity index across productive rearrangements. Not all clones reach the TCRdb copy of this immuneACCESS table, which keeps in-frame sequences only. Checked studies attribute under half of the gap to unresolved V genes and leave the rest unexplained. V and J calls and clone size are given by that table; D and trimming were obtained from the DNA. The sample table holds under 20,000 clones, of which 75% to 90% were seen once. Approximately 3% of the sample lies in the top ten.

The sequenced sample consisted of peripheral blood. Here the chain combines TRBV9 and TRBJ1-3, with an unclear D gene assignment. This TCR derives from a human donor in a cohort sampled during active COVID-19. CDR3 reads: CASSVELGRSSGNTIYF. In nucleotides, the sequence is TGTGCCAGCAGCGTAGAGTTGGGGAGAAGCTCTGGAAACACCATATATTTT.